The entry that follows covers one T cell receptor beta chain sequence. Sequenced by immunoSEQ multiplex PCR; TCRdb stores in-frame clones only, minus some. The table includes roughly 1,000,000 clones, roughly 74% detected once. These data belong to a study of shared clonotypes between healthy human individuals. Study-wide context: Researchers assigned three CD4 naive, three CD4 memory, two CD8 naive and one CD8 memory plate to each donor.

Per germline, CDR1 SGDLS and CDR2 YYNGEE. After removal of 4 bases from V and 7 bases from J, the junction contained 3 bases not matched to a gene. This CDR3 contains 14 residues. The source material was memory CD4+ T cells from PBMCs. The subset is: CD45RA-negative fraction. The chain joins TRBV9 to TRBJ1-4, with TRBD1 identical over 11 bases. This receptor was taken from a man between 18 and 35 years old in good health. Some clones in this sample may be carry-over from other donors' samples. The CDR3 region is CASSTGTGGEKLFF. CDR3 nucleotide sequence: TGTGCCAGCAGCACCGGGACAGGGGGTGAAAAACTGTTTTTT.